This T cell receptor beta chain is from a study of Ad26.COV2.S vaccination and SARS-CoV-2 variants. Assay: immunoSEQ multiplex PCR; the TCRdb copy retains only in-frame clones and omits some. The sample carries roughly 320,000 clones, around 84% recorded once. Treatment defined: some 20 received Ad26.COV2.S at low or high dose, single or two shots; 5 received placebo; per-sample allocation not given. Material that was analyzed had been drawn on day 63 after the first vaccine or placebo injection. The donor's status was that of an adult aged 18-55 years in Boston. An Ad26 vector carrying the Wuhan-strain SARS-CoV-2 spike served as the vaccine. This CDR3 region has 13 residues. CDR1 and CDR2 (germline): SGHVS, FNYEAQ. Trimming took off 1 base at V and 7 bases at J, with 8 bases between the two ends.

The chain is built from TRBV7-6 and TRBJ1-5; D gene uncertain. The sequencing used peripheral blood, collected in a trial of Ad26.COV2.S vaccine versus placebo. The receptor comes from a person between 18 and 65 years old who received the Ad26.COV2.S COVID-19 vaccine or a placebo. The CDR3 protein is CASSLGPWQPQHF. CDR3 nucleotides: TGTGCCAGCAGCTTAGGGCCCTGGCAGCCCCAGCATTTT.